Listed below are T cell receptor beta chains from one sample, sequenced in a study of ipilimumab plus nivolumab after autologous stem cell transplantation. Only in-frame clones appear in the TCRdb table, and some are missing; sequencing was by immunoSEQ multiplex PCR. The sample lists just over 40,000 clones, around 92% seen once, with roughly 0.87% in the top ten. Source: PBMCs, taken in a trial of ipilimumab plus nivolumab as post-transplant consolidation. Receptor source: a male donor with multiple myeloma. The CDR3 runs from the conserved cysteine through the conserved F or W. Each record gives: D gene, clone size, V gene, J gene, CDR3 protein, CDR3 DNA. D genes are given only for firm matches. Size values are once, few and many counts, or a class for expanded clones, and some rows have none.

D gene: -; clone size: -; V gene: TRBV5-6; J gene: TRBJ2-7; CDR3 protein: CASSSGLSGEQYF; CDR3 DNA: TGTGCCAGCAGCTCGGGACTTTCGGGGGAGCAGTACTTC
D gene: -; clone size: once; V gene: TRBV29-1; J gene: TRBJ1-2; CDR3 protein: CSVELNYGYTF; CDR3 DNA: TGCAGCGTTGAACTGAACTATGGCTACACCTTC
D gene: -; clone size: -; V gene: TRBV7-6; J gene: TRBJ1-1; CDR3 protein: CASSREAAVNTEAFF; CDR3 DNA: TGTGCCAGCAGCCGGGAGGCCGCGGTGAACACTGAAGCTTTCTTT
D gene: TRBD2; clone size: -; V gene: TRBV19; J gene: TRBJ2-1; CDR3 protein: CASSTVAGVTYNEQFF; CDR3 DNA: TGTGCCAGTAGTACCGTGGCGGGAGTTACCTACAATGAGCAGTTCTTC
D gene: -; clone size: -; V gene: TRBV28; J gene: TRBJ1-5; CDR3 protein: CASSLLRDWGQPQHF; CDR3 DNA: TGTGCCAGCAGTTTGCTGAGGGATTGGGGTCAGCCCCAGCATTTT
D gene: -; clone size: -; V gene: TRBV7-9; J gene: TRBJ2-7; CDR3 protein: CASSSSLGAAGYEQYF; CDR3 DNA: TGTGCCAGCAGTTCCTCCCTCGGGGCGGCCGGCTACGAGCAGTACTTC
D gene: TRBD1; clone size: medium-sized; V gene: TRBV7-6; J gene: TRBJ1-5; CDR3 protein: CASSSRTDRGNQPQHF; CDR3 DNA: TGTGCCAGCAGCTCCCGCACTGACAGGGGCAATCAGCCCCAGCATTTT
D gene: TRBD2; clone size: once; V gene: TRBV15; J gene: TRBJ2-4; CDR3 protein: CATSRHQGTSGIAKNIQYF; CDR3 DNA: TGTGCCACCAGCAGACATCAGGGGACTAGCGGGATAGCCAAAAACATTCAGTACTTC
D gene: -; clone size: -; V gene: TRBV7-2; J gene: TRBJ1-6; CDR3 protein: CASSLEAAHNSPLHF; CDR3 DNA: TGTGCCAGCAGCTTAGAGGCAGCCCATAATTCACCCCTCCACTTT
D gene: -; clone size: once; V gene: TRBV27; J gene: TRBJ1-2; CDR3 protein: CASRENRDNYGYTF; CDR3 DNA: TGTGCCAGCAGGGAGAACAGGGATAACTATGGCTACACCTTC
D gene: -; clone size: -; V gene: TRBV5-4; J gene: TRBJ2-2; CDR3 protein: CASSWGAYTGELFF; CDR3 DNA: TGTGCCAGCAGCTGGGGCGCCTACACCGGGGAGCTGTTTTTT
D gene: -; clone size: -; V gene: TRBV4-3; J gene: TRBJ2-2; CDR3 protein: CASSQEMGGTTNTGELFF; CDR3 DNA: TGCGCCAGCAGCCAAGAAATGGGGGGGACAACGAACACCGGGGAGCTGTTTTTT
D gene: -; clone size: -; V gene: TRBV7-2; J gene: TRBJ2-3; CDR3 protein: CASSLALGRTDTQYF; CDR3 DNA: TGTGCCAGCAGCTTAGCGTTAGGGCGGACAGATACGCAGTATTTT
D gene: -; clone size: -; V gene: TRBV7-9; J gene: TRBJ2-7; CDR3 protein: CASSLTYEQYF; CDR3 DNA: TGTGCCAGCAGCTTGACCTACGAGCAGTACTTC
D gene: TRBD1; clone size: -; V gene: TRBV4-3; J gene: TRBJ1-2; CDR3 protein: CASSQGRSDREVLQNGYTF; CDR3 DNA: TGCGCCAGCAGCCAAGGTCGGTCGGACAGGGAGGTTTTGCAGAATGGCTACACCTTC
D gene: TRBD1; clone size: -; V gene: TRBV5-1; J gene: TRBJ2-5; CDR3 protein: CASSSTLTGGEGGQYF; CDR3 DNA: TGCGCCAGCAGCTCCACCCTAACAGGGGGCGAGGGTGGCCAGTACTTC
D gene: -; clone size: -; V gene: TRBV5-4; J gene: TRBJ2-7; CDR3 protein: CASSLAAGNYEQYF; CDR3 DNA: TGTGCCAGCAGCTTGGCGGCAGGAAACTACGAGCAGTACTTC
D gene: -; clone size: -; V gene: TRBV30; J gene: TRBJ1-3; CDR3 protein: CAWSRDSGRGNTIYF; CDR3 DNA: TGTGCCTGGAGTCGGGACTCAGGCCGTGGAAACACCATATATTTT
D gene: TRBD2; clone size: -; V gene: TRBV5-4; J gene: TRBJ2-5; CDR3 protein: CASSSVGLAGGPQETQYF; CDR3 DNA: TGTGCCAGCAGCTCGGTGGGGCTAGCGGGAGGGCCCCAAGAGACCCAGTACTTC
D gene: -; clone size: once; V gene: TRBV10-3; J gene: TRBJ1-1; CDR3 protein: CAISKVLNTEAFF; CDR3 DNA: TGTGCCATCAGCAAGGTCCTCAACACTGAAGCTTTCTTT
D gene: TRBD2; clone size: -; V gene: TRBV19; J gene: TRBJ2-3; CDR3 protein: CASSIGGGGTSSTDTQYF; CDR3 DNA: TGTGCCAGTAGTATAGGTGGCGGGGGGACATCTAGCACAGATACGCAGTATTTT
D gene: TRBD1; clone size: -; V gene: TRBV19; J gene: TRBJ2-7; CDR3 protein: CASSPRDSSYEQYF; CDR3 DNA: TGTGCCAGTAGTCCCCGGGACAGCTCCTACGAGCAGTACTTC
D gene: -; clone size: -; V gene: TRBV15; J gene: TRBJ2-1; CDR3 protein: CATSTRQPYNEQFF; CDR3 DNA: TGTGCCACCAGCACCCGGCAGCCCTACAATGAGCAGTTCTTC
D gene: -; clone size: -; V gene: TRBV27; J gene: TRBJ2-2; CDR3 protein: CASSLKSWVTGELFF; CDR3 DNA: TGTGCCAGCAGTTTAAAGTCATGGGTCACCGGGGAGCTGTTTTTT
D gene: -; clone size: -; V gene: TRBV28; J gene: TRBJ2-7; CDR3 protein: CASTDGEEYF; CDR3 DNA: TGTGCCAGCACCGACGGTGAGGAGTACTTC
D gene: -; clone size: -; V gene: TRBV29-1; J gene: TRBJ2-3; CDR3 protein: CSATRGADTQYF; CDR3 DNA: TGCAGCGCAACTAGGGGAGCAGATACGCAGTATTTT
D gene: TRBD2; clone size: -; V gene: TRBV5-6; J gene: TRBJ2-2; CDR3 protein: CASSPSGGDTGELFF; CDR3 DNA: TGTGCCAGCAGCCCCTCGGGAGGGGACACCGGGGAGCTGTTTTTT
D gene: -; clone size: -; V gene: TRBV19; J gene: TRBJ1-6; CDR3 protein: CASSLRSSYNSPLHF; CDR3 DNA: TGTGCCAGTAGTTTAAGGAGCTCCTATAATTCACCCCTCCACTTT
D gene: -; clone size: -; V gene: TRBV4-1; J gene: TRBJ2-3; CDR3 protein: CASSPPSTDTQYF; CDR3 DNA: TGCGCCAGCAGCCCTCCGAGCACAGATACGCAGTATTTT
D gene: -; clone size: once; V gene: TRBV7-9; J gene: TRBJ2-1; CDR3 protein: CASSAPVGTISYNEQFF; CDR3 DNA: TGTGCCAGCAGCGCTCCCGTGGGGACGATCTCCTACAATGAGCAGTTCTTC
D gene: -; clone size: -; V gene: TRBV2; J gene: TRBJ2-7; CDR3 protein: CASSYGNSYEQYF; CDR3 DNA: TGTGCCAGCAGCTACGGGAATTCCTACGAGCAGTACTTC
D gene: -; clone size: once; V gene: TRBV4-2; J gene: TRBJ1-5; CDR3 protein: CASSQPTDGGRSNQPQHF; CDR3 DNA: TGTGCCAGCAGCCAACCCACTGATGGGGGCCGAAGCAATCAGCCCCAGCATTTT
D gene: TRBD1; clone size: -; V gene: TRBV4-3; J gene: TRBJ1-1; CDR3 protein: CASSQGTGGWNTEAFF; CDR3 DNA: TGCGCCAGCAGCCAAGGAACAGGGGGCTGGAACACTGAAGCTTTCTTT
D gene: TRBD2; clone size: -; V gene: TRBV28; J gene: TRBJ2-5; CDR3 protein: CASTQTSGQETQYF; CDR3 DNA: TGTGCCAGCACCCAAACTAGCGGCCAAGAGACCCAGTACTTC
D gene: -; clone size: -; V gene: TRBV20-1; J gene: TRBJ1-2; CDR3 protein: CSASFRDGYTF; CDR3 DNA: TGCAGTGCTAGTTTTAGGGATGGCTACACCTTC
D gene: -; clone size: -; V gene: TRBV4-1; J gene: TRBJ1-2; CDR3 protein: CASSQAENNYGYTF; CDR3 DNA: TGCGCCAGCAGCCAAGCTGAGAATAACTATGGCTACACCTTC
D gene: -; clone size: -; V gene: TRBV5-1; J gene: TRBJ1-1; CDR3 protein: CASSQGALNTEAFF; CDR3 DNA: TGCGCCAGCAGCCAAGGGGCGTTGAACACTGAAGCTTTCTTT
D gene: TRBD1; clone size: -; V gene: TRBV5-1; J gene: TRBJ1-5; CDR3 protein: CASSRTGGDQPQHF; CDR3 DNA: TGCGCCAGCAGCCGGACAGGGGGCGATCAGCCCCAGCATTTT
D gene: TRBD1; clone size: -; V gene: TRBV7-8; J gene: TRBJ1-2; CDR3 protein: CASSLALPGQGHGYTF; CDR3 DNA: TGTGCCAGCAGCTTAGCCTTACCGGGACAGGGGCATGGCTACACCTTC
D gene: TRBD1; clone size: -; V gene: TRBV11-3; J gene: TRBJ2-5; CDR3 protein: CASSPQGRTGGQETQYF; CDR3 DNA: TGTGCCAGCAGCCCACAGGGGCGGACAGGGGGGCAAGAGACCCAGTACTTC
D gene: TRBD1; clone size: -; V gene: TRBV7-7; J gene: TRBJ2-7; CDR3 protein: CASSLAEGQRYEQYF; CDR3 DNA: TGTGCCAGCAGCTTAGCAGAGGGACAGCGGTACGAGCAGTACTTC
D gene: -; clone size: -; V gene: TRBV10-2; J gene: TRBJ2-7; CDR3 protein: CASKTGVQRSSYEQYF; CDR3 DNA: TGCGCCAGCAAGACTGGTGTTCAGCGGAGCTCCTACGAGCAGTACTTC
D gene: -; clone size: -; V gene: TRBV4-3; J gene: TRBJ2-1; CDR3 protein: CASSQDGSPNGAHNEQFF; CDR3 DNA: TGCGCCAGCAGCCAAGATGGTAGCCCCAACGGCGCACACAATGAGCAGTTCTTC
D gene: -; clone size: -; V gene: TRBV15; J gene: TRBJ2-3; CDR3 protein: CATTGWASTDTQYF; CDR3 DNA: TGTGCCACAACGGGGTGGGCCAGCACAGATACGCAGTATTTT
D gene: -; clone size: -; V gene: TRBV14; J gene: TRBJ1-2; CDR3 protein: CASSQGTYYGYTF; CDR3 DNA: TGTGCCAGCAGCCAAGGGACTTACTATGGCTACACCTTC
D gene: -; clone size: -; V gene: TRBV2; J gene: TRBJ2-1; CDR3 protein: CASMLFSYNEQFF; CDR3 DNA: TGTGCCAGCATGCTATTTTCCTACAATGAGCAGTTCTTC
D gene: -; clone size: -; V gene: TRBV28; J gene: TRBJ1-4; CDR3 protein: CASSKLRSTNEKLFF; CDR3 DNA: TGTGCCAGCTCAAAATTACGGTCAACTAATGAAAAACTGTTTTTT
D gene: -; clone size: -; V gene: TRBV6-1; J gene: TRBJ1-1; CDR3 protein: CASTRGQPNTEAFF; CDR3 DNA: TGTGCCAGCACCCGGGGGCAGCCGAACACTGAAGCTTTCTTT
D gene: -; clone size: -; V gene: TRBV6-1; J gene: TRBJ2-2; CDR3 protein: CASRTGPGAGELFF; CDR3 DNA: TGTGCCAGCAGGACAGGGCCGGGGGCCGGGGAGCTGTTTTTT
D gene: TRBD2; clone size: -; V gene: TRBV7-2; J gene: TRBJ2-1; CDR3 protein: CAIGEGTSSYNEQFF; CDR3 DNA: TGTGCCATCGGGGAGGGCACCAGCTCCTACAATGAGCAGTTCTTC
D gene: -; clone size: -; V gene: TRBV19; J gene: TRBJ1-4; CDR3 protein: CASSIARGSEKLFF; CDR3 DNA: TGTGCCAGTAGTATAGCAAGGGGGTCTGAAAAACTGTTTTTT
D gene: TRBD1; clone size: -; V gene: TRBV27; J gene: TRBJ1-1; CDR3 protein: CASGNRDRGLNEAFF; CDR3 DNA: TGTGCCAGTGGTAACCGGGACAGGGGGCTTAATGAAGCTTTCTTT
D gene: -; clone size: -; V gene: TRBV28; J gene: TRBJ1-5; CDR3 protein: CASSFPGTVSYQPQHF; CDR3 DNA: TGTGCCAGCAGTTTCCCCGGGACTGTATCCTATCAGCCCCAGCATTTT
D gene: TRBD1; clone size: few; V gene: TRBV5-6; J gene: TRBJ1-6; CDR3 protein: CASSSRDRALNSPLHF; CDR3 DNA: TGTGCCAGCAGCTCTAGGGACAGGGCCCTTAATTCACCCCTCCACTTT
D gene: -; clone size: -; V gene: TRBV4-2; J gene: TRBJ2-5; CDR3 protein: CASSQDRRRGGETQYF; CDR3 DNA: TGTGCCAGCAGCCAAGATCGTCGCAGGGGAGGAGAGACCCAGTACTTC